This TCR beta chain was recorded in a study of T cell changes during pregnancy in multiple sclerosis. CDR1 is SGHRS and CDR2 is YFSETQ in the germline V gene. The CDR3 loop spans 12 amino acids. V lost 7 bases and J lost 0, with 7 bases in between. Method: immunoSEQ multiplex PCR; TCRdb's copy keeps in-frame clones and lacks some. Of about 42,000 clones in the sample, 90% to 97% were seen once. Material: peripheral blood, obtained in the second trimester of pregnancy. This clonotype was obtained from a female donor with multiple sclerosis, enrolled in a pregnancy study. The chain combines TRBV5-1 with TRBJ1-1; no clear D. CDR3 sequence reads: CASDKMNTEAFF. CDR3 nucleotides: TGCGCCAGCGACAAAATGAACACTGAAGCTTTCTTT.